These 15 T cell receptor beta chains came from one sample sequenced in a study of blood T cells in healthy people across ages. A sample-barcoded 5' primer and a J-beta primer mix were used in a second PCR of about 6 to 12 cycles. MiXCR was run by TCRdb on the 5' RACE reads, yielding one entry per CDR3 protein. The data hold around 1.7 million distinct CDR3 sequences, with 28% observed a single time. Sequenced sample: blood. The receptors derive from a woman aged 30 to 39 in good health.

The chain has TRBV5-1 and TRBJ2-2; 9 positions agree with TRBD1. With 6 bases clipped from V and 9 bases from J, the junction kept 9 bases outside the gene matches. This CDR3 comprises 14 residues. CDR1 and CDR2 (germline): SGHRS, YFSETQ. CDR3 amino acids: CASNLDRGSRELFF. CDR3 nucleotide sequence: TGCGCCAGCAACCTGGACAGGGGCTCTCGGGAGCTGTTTTTT. Together with reference TRBV5-1 and TRBJ2-2, the CDR3 gives the full variable domain: KAGVTQTPRYLIKTRGQQVTLSCSPISGHRSVSWYQQTPGQGLQFLFEYFSETQRNKGNFPGRFSGRQFSNSRSEMNVSTLELGDSALYLCASNLDRGSRELFFGEGSRLTVL.

This clonotype was observed a handful of times. The chain carries TRBV7-9 and TRBJ2-7, with 7 bases lining up with TRBD1. The CDR3 consists of 13 residues. Germline trimming cut 5 bases from V and 3 bases from J; bases unmatched to any gene: 4. Looked up from germline, CDR1 is SEHNR and CDR2 is FQNEAQ (reference sequence). The CDR3 spells CASSRGQDYEQYF. In DNA form, the CDR3 reads TGTGCCAGCAGCCGCGGACAGGACTACGAGCAGTACTTC.

V usage is TRBV5-1 and J usage is TRBJ1-1; D possibly corresponds to TRBD1 (6 bases). V shed 7 bases and J shed 11 bases, with 21 bases lying between them. Germline V gives CDR1 SGHRS, CDR2 YFSETQ. The CDR3 spans 13 residues. In nucleotides, the CDR3 is TGCGCCAGCTCTGTCGACGGGGGGCCGGGCGCTTTCTTT. The encoded protein is CASSVDGGPGAFF.

A note on this clonotype: Given a much more abundant clone one base away, this may be a read error. The chain combines TRBV15 with TRBJ2-4; 14 bases are shared with TRBD2. Germline V gene lookup returns CDR1 LNHNV and CDR2 YYDKDF (reference sequence). The CDR3 runs to 16 residues. The CDR3, as DNA: TGTGCCACCAGCGGAGATCGACTAGCGGGGGGGCCCATTCAGTACTTC. Encoded protein: CATSGDRLAGGPIQYF.

This clonotype was counted between two and nine times. Sequence at one end of the junction differs from germline and may be a read error. Here the CDR3 DNA reads TGTGCCAGCAGCCAAATGAGGTCAGGGACAGGCAATGAGCAGTTCTTT. Protein sequence: CASSQMRSGTGNEQFF. J is TRBJ2-1 and V is TRBV3-1; 8 nucleotides agree with TRBD1. The V gene's germline CDR1 is LGHDT and CDR2 YNNKEL (reference sequence). CDR3 size: 16 residues.

The sample holds a few counts of this clonotype. J is TRBJ2-5 and V is TRBV12-3 or TRBV12-4; 9 bases agree with TRBD1. This CDR3 contains 17 residues. Germline trimming cut 1 base from V and 5 bases from J; bases unmatched to any gene: 11. CDR3 coding DNA: TGTGCCAGCAGTTTAGGTGAATGGGACAGGGCCGGCGAGACCCAGTACTTC. Its protein product is CASSLGEWDRAGETQYF.

The J gene is TRBJ1-4, the V gene TRBV12-5; D perhaps matches TRBD1 (5 bases). V lost 0 bases, J lost 7 bases, and 15 bases lay in between. The CDR3 totals 16 residues. Germline CDR1 is LGHNT and CDR2 is FRNRAP. As DNA, the CDR3 is TGTGCTAGTGGTTTGGTACGTGGAGGGGCAGGTGAAAAACTGTTTTTT. Translation gives CASGLVRGGAGEKLFF.

In this sample, this clonotype turned up a few times. V and J are TRBV9 and TRBJ1-1; weak D call: TRBD1 (6 bases). The CDR3 covers 14 residues. V was clipped by 3 bases and J by 5 bases, with 14 bases between them. Germline CDR1 is SGDLS and CDR2 is YYNGEE. CDR3 in DNA: TGTGCCAGCAGCGCCGGGGGGGGCTTGACTGAAGCTTTCTTT. This translates into CASSAGGGLTEAFF.

A few counts support this clonotype. The V call is TRBV30, the J call TRBJ2-5; TRBD1 aligns across 9 bases. Germline assignment: CDR1 GTSNPN and CDR2 SVGIG (reference sequence). This CDR3 comprises 15 residues. The trim removed 5 bases at V and 5 bases at J, leaving 12 bases unmatched. CDR3 nucleotides: TGTGCCTGGGGGATGGGACAGGGAACCGCGGAGACCCAGTACTTC. Residues: CAWGMGQGTAETQYF.

This clonotype came up a few times. V and J are TRBV28 and TRBJ2-5; 7 bases match TRBD2. V shed 4 bases and J 5 bases; nucleotides not matched to a gene: 10. The CDR3 extends over 15 amino acids. CDR1 is MDHEN, CDR2 SYDVKM, per germline. The DNA of the CDR3 is TGTGCCAGCAGTTCCTTAACTAGCGATGAGGAGACCCAGTACTTC. Translation: CASSSLTSDEETQYF.

This clonotype occurred a few times. The CDR3 sequence: CSARRSGGMNEQFF. DNA for the CDR3: TGCAGTGCTAGACGTAGCGGGGGGATGAATGAGCAGTTCTTC. The chain carries TRBV20-1 and TRBJ2-1; 10 bases map to TRBD2. V shed 2 bases and J 7 bases; nucleotides not matched to a gene: 5. This CDR3 has 14 amino acids. CDR1 is DFQATT, CDR2 SNEGSKA, per germline (reference sequence).

The CDR3 is CASSLGLSDYNEQFF. The DNA for the CDR3 is TGCGCCAGCAGCTTGGGACTATCCGACTACAATGAGCAGTTCTTC. The chain has TRBV5-1 and TRBJ2-1; the D gene is possibly TRBD2 (5 bases). Trimming shortened V by 0 bases and J by 3 bases, and 10 bases separated the two germline ends. Germline values: CDR1 SGHRS, CDR2 YFSETQ. There are 15 residues in the CDR3.

The V call is TRBV7-8, the J call TRBJ2-5, with D tentatively TRBD1 or TRBD2 (6 bases each). The CDR3 consists of 15 residues. CDR1 is SGHVS, CDR2 FQNEAQ, per germline. Trimming removed 1 base from V and 4 bases from J, with 13 bases in between. CDR3 protein: CASSLVRGQRETQYF. The CDR3 region has the DNA TGTGCCAGCAGCTTAGTCCGGGGGCAGCGAGAGACCCAGTACTTC.

This chain uses TRBV12-3 or TRBV12-4 with TRBJ1-5, with 8 nucleotides matching TRBD1. V dropped 7 bases and J dropped 9; count of bases not matched to a gene: 11. The CDR3 is made up of 14 amino acids. As DNA, the CDR3 is TGTGCCAGCAAGGAGACAGGGGAGTATGGGCCCCAGCATTTT. It encodes CASKETGEYGPQHF.

This clonotype showed up just a few times. The V gene is TRBV7-9, the J gene TRBJ1-2, with a tentative D call TRBD1 (5 bases). Trimming removed 5 bases at V and 3 bases at J, with 10 bases between. Germline CDR1 SEHNR, CDR2 FQNEAQ (reference sequence). CDR3 length equals 13 residues. CDR3 coding DNA: TGTGCCAGCAGCAATGGGGCTGACTATGGCTACACCTTC. This codes for CASSNGADYGYTF. The whole variable domain, filled in from reference TRBV7-9 and TRBJ1-2, reads DTGVSQNPRHKITKRGQNVTFRCDPISEHNRLYWYRQTLGQGPEFLTYFQNEAQLEKSRLLSDRFSAERPKGSFSTLEIQRTEQGDSAMYLCASSNGADYGYTFGSGTRLTVV.